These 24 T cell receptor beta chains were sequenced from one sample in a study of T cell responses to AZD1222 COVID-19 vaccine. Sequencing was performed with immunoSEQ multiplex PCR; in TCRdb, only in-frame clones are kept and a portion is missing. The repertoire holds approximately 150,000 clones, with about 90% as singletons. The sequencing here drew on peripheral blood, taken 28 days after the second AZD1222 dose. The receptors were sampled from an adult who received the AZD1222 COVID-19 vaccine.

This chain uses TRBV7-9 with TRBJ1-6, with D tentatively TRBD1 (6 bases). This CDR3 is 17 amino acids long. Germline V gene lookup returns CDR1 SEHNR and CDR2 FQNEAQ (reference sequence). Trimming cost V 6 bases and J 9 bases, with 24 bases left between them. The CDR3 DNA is TGTGCCAGCAGGAGACTCGGACAGCTGAGCGGTTCTTCACCCCTCCACTTT. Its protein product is CASRRLGQLSGSSPLHF.

CDR3 sequence: CASSGTGLYGYTF. CDR3 nucleotides: TGTGCCAGCAGTGGGACAGGCCTCTATGGCTACACCTTC. This sequence joins TRBV6-6 and TRBJ1-2; TRBD1 aligns across 8 bases. The CDR3 runs 13 residues. Germline assignment: CDR1 MNHNY and CDR2 SVGAGI (reference sequence). The V segment lost 5 bases and the J segment 4 bases; nucleotides outside the gene matches: 3.

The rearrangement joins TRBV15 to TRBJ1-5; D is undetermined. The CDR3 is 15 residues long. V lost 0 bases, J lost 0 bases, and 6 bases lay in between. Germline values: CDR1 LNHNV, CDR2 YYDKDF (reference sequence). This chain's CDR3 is CATSRDLASNQPQHF. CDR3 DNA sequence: TGTGCCACCAGCAGAGATTTAGCTAGCAATCAGCCCCAGCATTTT.

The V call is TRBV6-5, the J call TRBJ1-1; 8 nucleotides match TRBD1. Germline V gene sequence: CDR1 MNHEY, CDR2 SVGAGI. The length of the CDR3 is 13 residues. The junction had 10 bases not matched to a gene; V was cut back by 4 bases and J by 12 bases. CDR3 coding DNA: TGTGCCAGCAGTTTGGACAGGGAGAGGAACTCTTTCTTT. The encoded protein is CASSLDRERNSFF.

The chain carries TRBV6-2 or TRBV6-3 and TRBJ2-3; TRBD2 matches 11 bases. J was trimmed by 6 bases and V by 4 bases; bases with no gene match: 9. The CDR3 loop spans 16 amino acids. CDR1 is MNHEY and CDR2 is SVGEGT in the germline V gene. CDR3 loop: CASSFPGLAVLDTQYF. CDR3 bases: TGTGCCAGCAGTTTTCCGGGACTAGCGGTATTGGATACGCAGTATTTT.

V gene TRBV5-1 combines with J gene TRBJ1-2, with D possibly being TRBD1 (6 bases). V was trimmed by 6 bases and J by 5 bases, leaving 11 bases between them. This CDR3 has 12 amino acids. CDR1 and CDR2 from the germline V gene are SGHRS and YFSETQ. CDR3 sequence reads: CASTTGGYGYTF. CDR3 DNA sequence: TGCGCCAGCACGACAGGTGGGTATGGCTACACCTTC. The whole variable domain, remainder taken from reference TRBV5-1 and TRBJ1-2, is KAGVTQTPRYLIKTRGQQVTLSCSPISGHRSVSWYQQTPGQGLQFLFEYFSETQRNKGNFPGRFSGRQFSNSRSEMNVSTLELGDSALYLCASTTGGYGYTFGSGTRLTVV.

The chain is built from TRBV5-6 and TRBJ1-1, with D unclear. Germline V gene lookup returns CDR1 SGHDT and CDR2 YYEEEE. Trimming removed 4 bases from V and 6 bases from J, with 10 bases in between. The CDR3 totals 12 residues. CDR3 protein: CASSREVAEAFF. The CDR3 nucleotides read TGTGCCAGCAGCAGGGAGGTCGCTGAAGCTTTCTTT.

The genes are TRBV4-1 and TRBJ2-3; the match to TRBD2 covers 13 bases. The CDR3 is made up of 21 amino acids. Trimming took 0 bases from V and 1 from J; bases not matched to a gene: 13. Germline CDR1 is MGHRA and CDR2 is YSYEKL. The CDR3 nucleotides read TGCGCCAGCAGCCAAGATCCCGGACTAGCGGGGGACCGGAGAGGCACAGATACGCAGTATTTT. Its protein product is CASSQDPGLAGDRRGTDTQYF.

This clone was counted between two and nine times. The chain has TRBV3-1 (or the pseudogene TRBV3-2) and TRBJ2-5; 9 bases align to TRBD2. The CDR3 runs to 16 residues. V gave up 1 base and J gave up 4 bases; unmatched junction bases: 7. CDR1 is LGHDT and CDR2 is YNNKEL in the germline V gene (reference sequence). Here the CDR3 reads CASSQGFSSGGETQYF. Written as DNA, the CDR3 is TGTGCCAGCAGCCAAGGTTTTAGTAGCGGGGGAGAGACCCAGTACTTC.

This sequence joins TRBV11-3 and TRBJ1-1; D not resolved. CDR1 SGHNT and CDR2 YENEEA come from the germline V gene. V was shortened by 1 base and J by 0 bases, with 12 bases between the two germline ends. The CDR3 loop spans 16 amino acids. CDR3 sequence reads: CASSLGKGIMNTEAFF. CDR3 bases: TGTGCCAGCAGCTTAGGCAAAGGGATCATGAACACTGAAGCTTTCTTT. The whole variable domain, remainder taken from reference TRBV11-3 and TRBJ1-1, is EAGVVQSPRYKIIEKKQPVAFWCNPISGHNTLYWYLQNLGQGPELLIRYENEEAVDDSQLPKDRFSAERLKGVDSTLKIQPAELGDSAVYLCASSLGKGIMNTEAFFGQGTRLTVV.

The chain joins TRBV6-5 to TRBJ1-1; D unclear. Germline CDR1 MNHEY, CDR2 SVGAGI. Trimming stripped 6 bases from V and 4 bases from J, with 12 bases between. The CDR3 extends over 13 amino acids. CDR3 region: CASRGGVGTEAFF. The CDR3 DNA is TGTGCCAGCAGGGGTGGCGTTGGCACTGAAGCTTTCTTT.

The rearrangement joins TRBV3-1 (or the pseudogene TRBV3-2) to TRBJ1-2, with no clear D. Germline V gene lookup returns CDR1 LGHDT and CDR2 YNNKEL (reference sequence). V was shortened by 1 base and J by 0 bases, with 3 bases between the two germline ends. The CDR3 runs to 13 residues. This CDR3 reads CASSQGANYGYTF. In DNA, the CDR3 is TGTGCCAGCAGCCAAGGTGCTAACTATGGCTACACCTTC.

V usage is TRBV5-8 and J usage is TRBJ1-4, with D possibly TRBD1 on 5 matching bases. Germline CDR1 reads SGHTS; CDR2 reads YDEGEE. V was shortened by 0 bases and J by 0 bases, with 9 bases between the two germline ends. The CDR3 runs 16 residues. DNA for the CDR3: TGTGCCAGCAGCTTGGGATACAGGCCAACTAATGAAAAACTGTTTTTT. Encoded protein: CASSLGYRPTNEKLFF.

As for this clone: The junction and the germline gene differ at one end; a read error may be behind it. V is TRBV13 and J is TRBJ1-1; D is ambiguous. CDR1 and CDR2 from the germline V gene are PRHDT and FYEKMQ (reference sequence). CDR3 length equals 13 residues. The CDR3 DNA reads TGTGCCAGCAGCATAGGGAGGAACACTGAAGCTTTCTTT. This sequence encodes CASSIGRNTEAFF. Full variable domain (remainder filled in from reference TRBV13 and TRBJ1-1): AAGVIQSPRHLIKEKRETATLKCYPIPRHDTVYWYQQGPGQDPQFLISFYEKMQSDKGSIPDRFSAQQFSDYHSELNMSSLELGDSALYFCASSIGRNTEAFFGQGTRLTVV.

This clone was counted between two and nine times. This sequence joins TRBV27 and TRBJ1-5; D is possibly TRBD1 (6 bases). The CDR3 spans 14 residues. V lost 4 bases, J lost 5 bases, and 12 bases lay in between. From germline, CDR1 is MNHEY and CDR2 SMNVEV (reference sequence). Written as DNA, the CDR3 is TGTGCCAGCAGTTGGGGAGGGGGGGATCAGCCCCAGCATTTT. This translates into CASSWGGGDQPQHF.

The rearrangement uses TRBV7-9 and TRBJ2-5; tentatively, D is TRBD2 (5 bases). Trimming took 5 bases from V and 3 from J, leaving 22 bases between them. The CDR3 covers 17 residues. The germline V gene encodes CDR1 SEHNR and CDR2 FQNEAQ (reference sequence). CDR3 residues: CASSRRAGIIREETQYF. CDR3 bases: TGTGCCAGCAGCAGACGCGCCGGGATTATTCGTGAAGAGACCCAGTACTTC.

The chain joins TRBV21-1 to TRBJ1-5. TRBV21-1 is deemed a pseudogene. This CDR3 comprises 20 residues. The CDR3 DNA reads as TGTGCCAGCAGTGGGACGGGGCCCTCCAACGGGGTGCCAAGAAATCAGCCCCAGCATTTT. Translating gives CASSGTGPSNGVPRNQPQHF.

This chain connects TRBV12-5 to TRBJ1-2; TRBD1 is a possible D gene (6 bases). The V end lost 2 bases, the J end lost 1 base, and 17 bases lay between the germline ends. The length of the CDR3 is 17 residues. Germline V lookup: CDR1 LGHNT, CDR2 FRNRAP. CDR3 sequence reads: CASGLRPRGENNYGYTF. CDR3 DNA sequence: TGTGCTAGTGGTTTGCGCCCCAGGGGCGAAAATAACTATGGCTACACCTTC.

CDR3 sequence: CASIPTGGAFTEAFF. The CDR3 region has the DNA TGTGCCAGCATCCCTACAGGGGGCGCGTTCACTGAAGCTTTCTTT. The V and J genes are TRBV7-2 and TRBJ1-1; 9 bases are shared with TRBD1. This CDR3 contains 15 residues. V lost 7 bases, J lost 4 bases, and 10 bases stayed unmatched. The germline V gene has CDR1 SGHTA and CDR2 FQGNSA.

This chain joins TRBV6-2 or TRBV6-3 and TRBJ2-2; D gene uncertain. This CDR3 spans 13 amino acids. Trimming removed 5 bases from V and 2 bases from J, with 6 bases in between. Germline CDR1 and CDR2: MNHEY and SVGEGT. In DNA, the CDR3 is TGTGCCAGCAGTCCACACAACACCGGGGAGCTGTTTTTT. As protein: CASSPHNTGELFF.

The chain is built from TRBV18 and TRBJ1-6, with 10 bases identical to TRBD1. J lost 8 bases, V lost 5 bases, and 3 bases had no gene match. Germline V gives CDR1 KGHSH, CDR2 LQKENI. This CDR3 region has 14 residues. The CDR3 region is CASSGTGAHSPLHF. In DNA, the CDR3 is TGTGCCAGCTCAGGGACAGGGGCCCATTCACCCCTCCACTTT. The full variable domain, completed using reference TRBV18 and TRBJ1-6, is NAGVMQNPRHLVRRRGQEARLRCSPMKGHSHVYWYRQLPEEGLKFMVYLQKENIIDESGMPKERFSAEFPKEGPSILRIQQVVRGDSAAYFCASSGTGAHSPLHFGNGTRLTVT.

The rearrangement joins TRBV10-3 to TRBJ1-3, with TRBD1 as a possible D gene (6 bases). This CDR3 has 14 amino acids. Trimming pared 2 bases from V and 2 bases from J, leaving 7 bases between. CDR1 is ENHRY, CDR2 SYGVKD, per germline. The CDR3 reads CAISERGAGNTIYF. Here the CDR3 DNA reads TGTGCCATCAGTGAGAGGGGGGCTGGAAACACCATATATTTT.

The CDR3, as DNA: TGTGCCAGCAGCTTATTCGCCGCCAGGTCACCCCTCCACTTT. Protein product: CASSLFAARSPLHF. V gene TRBV7-9 combines with J gene TRBJ1-6; D gene ambiguous. Germline CDR1 and CDR2: SEHNR and FQNEAQ (reference sequence). Deletions cut 2 bases from V and 10 bases from J, with 12 bases between. This CDR3 spans 14 amino acids.

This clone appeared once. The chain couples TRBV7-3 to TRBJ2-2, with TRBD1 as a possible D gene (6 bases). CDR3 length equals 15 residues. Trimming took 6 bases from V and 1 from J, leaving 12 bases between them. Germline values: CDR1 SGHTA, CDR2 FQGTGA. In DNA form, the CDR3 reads TGTGCCAGCAGTCGGACAGACCTGAACACCGGGGAGCTGTTTTTT. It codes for CASSRTDLNTGELFF. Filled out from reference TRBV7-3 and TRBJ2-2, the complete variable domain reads GAGVSQTPSNKVTEKGKYVELRCDPISGHTALYWYRQSLGQGPEFLIYFQGTGAADDSGLPNDRFFAVRPEGSVSTLKIQRTERGDSAVYLCASSRTDLNTGELFFGEGSRLTVL.